Each of the 29 T cell receptor beta chains below was sequenced from the same sample in a study of cytomegalovirus exposure and HLA in healthy donors. Amplification used 60 Vbeta primers and 13 Jbeta primers. TCRdb's copy holds only in-frame clones and misses some; the assay was immunoSEQ multiplex PCR. The data hold 90,000 to 95,000 clones, with roughly 73% observed a single time. The material sequenced was PBMCs. These receptors all come from a male donor in good health and CMV-seropositive.

This clone has only a few counts. The chain joins TRBV29-1 to TRBJ1-2; 9 positions agree with TRBD1. Per germline, CDR1 SQVTM and CDR2 ANQGSEA. V was clipped by 6 bases and J by 8 bases; unmatched bases: 10. The CDR3 is 13 residues long. CDR3 coding DNA: TGCAGCGTATCCAGGACAGGGGTGGAAGGCTACACCTTC. This codes for CSVSRTGVEGYTF.

The chain recombines TRBV6-5 with TRBJ1-4, with 7 positions matching TRBD1. From germline, CDR1 is MNHEY and CDR2 SVGAGI. J lost 8 bases, V lost 5 bases, and 11 bases had no gene match. The CDR3 is 15 amino acids. CDR3 residues: CASSHTGDAEEKLFF. In DNA, the CDR3 is TGTGCCAGCAGTCATACAGGGGATGCGGAAGAAAAACTGTTTTTT.

In this sample, this clone turned up a few times. The chain has TRBV5-1 and TRBJ2-3; D gene ambiguous. This CDR3 has 15 residues. With 0 bases removed from V and 0 bases from J, the gap between germline ends came to 8 bases. Per germline, CDR1 SGHRS and CDR2 YFSETQ. This chain's CDR3 is CASSLATGSTDTQYF. The CDR3 nucleotides read TGCGCCAGCAGCTTGGCGACTGGGAGCACAGATACGCAGTATTTT.

The CDR3 protein is CASSVARGWAEAFF. The CDR3 nucleotides are TGTGCCAGCAGCGTAGCAAGGGGATGGGCTGAAGCTTTCTTT. V gene TRBV9 combines with J gene TRBJ1-1; tentative D call: TRBD1 (5 bases). Germline loops: CDR1 SGDLS, CDR2 YYNGEE. The V end was cut by 0 bases, the J end by 6 bases, with 12 bases between. There are 14 residues in the CDR3. The variable domain in full, completed from reference TRBV9 and TRBJ1-1, reads DSGVTQTPKHLITATGQRVTLRCSPRSGDLSVYWYQQSLDQGLQFLIQYYNGEERAKGNILERFSAQQFPDLHSELNLSSLELGDSALYFCASSVARGWAEAFFGQGTRLTVV.

This rearrangement joins TRBV2 to TRBJ2-7, with 8 bases aligning to TRBD1. Germline CDR1 and CDR2: SNHLY and FYNNEI. Losses at the gene ends were 6 bases for V and 6 bases for J; bases not matched to a gene: 10. The CDR3 runs 14 residues. DNA for the CDR3: TGTGCCAGCAGGTCGCGGCAGGGGGCTGTCGAGCAGTACTTC. The encoded protein is CASRSRQGAVEQYF.

V gene TRBV6-5 combines with J gene TRBJ1-4; D perhaps matches TRBD1 (5 bases). V lost 0 bases, J lost 7 bases, and 12 bases lay in between. The CDR3 is 15 residues long. Germline V gives CDR1 MNHEY, CDR2 SVGAGI. The CDR3 DNA follows: TGTGCCAGCAGTTACTCCCCGGCCAGGGCTGAAAAACTGTTTTTT. The encoded protein is CASSYSPARAEKLFF.

The chain carries TRBV27 and TRBJ1-6; 9 bases are shared with TRBD1. CDR3 length equals 13 residues. CDR1 MNHEY and CDR2 SMNVEV come from the germline V gene (reference sequence). After removal of 6 bases from V and 11 bases from J, the junction contained 5 bases not matched to a gene. CDR3 loop: CASRIGTGTPLHF. The CDR3 DNA follows: TGTGCCAGCAGAATAGGGACAGGGACACCCCTCCACTTT.

A remark on this clone: The same CDR3 arises from other DNA sequences in this sample as well. The rearrangement uses TRBV21-1 and TRBJ1-1; the DNA was not used to check the table's D call, TRBD1. TRBV21-1 is tagged as a pseudogene. The CDR3 spans 19 residues. CDR3 sequence reads: CASSGGQGLLVVVNTEAFF. The CDR3 DNA sequence: TGTGCCAGCAGCGGTGGACAGGGTCTTCTTGTGGTCGTGAACACTGAAGCTTTCTTT.

V and J are TRBV10-1 and TRBJ2-2, with TRBD2 as a possible D gene (5 bases). The CDR3 sequence is 12 residues long. Germline CDR1 and CDR2: WNHNN and SYGVQD (reference sequence). V dropped 4 bases and J dropped 5 bases, with 5 bases sitting between them. The CDR3: CASSAGTGELFF. The CDR3 coding sequence is TGCGCCAGCAGTGCGGGGACCGGGGAGCTGTTTTTT.

The table lists this clone with a few counts. The gene calls are TRBV5-1 and TRBJ2-5; D is undetermined. The CDR3 loop spans 16 amino acids. The V end lost 2 bases, the J end lost 2 bases, and 16 bases lay between the germline ends. Germline loops: CDR1 SGHRS, CDR2 YFSETQ. This CDR3 is CASSFLPSPTQETQYF. The DNA for the CDR3 is TGCGCCAGCAGCTTTCTGCCTTCCCCGACACAAGAGACCCAGTACTTC.

The V call is TRBV4-1, the J call TRBJ2-7; TRBD1 matches 8 bases. V dropped 3 bases and J dropped 2; count of bases not matched to a gene: 9. The CDR3 is 16 residues long. Germline CDR1 MGHRA, CDR2 YSYEKL. Written as DNA, the CDR3 is TGCGCCAGCAGCCAGGCCGGGGACAGGCCTACCTACGAGCAGTACTTC. Translation: CASSQAGDRPTYEQYF.

The sample holds one count of this clone. The rearrangement links TRBV7-2 to TRBJ1-6; D gene ambiguous. The CDR3 spans 15 residues. V dropped 0 bases and J dropped 7 bases, with 10 bases sitting between them. Germline CDR1 and CDR2: SGHTA and FQGNSA. The DNA for the CDR3 is TGTGCCAGCAGCTTAGCGGCAGCGGTAAATTCACCCCTCCACTTT. Protein product: CASSLAAAVNSPLHF.

This rearrangement joins TRBV9 to TRBJ2-7; possible D gene TRBD2, 6 bases. V dropped 0 bases and J dropped 2 bases, with 12 bases sitting between them. The germline CDR1 and CDR2 sequences are SGDLS and YYNGEE. This CDR3 is 15 amino acids long. CDR3 amino acids: CASSVGPSETYEQYF. Here the CDR3 DNA reads TGTGCCAGCAGCGTAGGTCCTAGCGAAACCTACGAGCAGTACTTC.

The rearrangement links TRBV6-5 to TRBJ1-1, with D maybe TRBD1 (5 bases). The V and J ends lost 6 bases and 1 base respectively, with 12 bases between them. This CDR3 is built from 14 residues. The germline V gene has CDR1 MNHEY and CDR2 SVGAGI. The CDR3 here is CASRPARENTEAFF. The CDR3 coding sequence is TGTGCCAGCAGACCCGCCAGGGAGAACACTGAAGCTTTCTTT.

The chain couples TRBV4-1 to TRBJ2-3; 10 nucleotides line up with TRBD2. The germline CDR1 and CDR2 sequences are MGHRA and YSYEKL. The V and J ends lost 3 bases and 4 bases, in that order; junction bases with no gene match: 7. The CDR3 sequence is 16 residues long. The DNA for the CDR3 is TGCGCCAGCAGCCAGGCAAGCGGGGGGGTTGCAGATACGCAGTATTTT. Translating gives CASSQASGGVADTQYF.

The rearrangement joins TRBV30 to TRBJ2-2, with no clear D. CDR1 GTSNPN and CDR2 SVGIG come from the germline V gene (reference sequence). The CDR3 covers 16 residues. V gave up 4 bases and J gave up 4 bases, with 19 bases separating them. CDR3 amino acids: CAWTPLHRVFTGELFF. The CDR3 coding sequence is TGTGCCTGGACCCCCCTCCACCGGGTCTTCACCGGGGAGCTGTTTTTT.

The chain carries TRBV6-5 and TRBJ2-7; D may be TRBD1 (6 bases). V was cut by 2 bases and J by 0 bases, with 14 bases left in between. The CDR3 is made up of 16 amino acids. The V gene's germline CDR1 is MNHEY and CDR2 SVGAGI. In DNA form, the CDR3 reads TGTGCCAGCAGTTACAAGGGCCAGGGGCCCTCCTACGAGCAGTACTTC. Amino acids: CASSYKGQGPSYEQYF.

The chain combines TRBV19 with TRBJ2-7; possibly TRBD1 for D (5 bases). The CDR3 contains 14 residues. In germline, CDR1 is LNHDA, CDR2 SQIVND (reference sequence). V lost 3 bases to trimming and J lost 2 bases, with 11 bases between them. CDR3 DNA sequence: TGTGCCAGTAGTATGGACACCGGGCCCTACGAGCAGTACTTC. Translation gives CASSMDTGPYEQYF.

CDR3 loop: CARSSPETQYF. Written as DNA, the CDR3 is TGTGCCAGAAGCAGCCCGGAGACCCAGTACTTC. The rearrangement joins TRBV5-3 to TRBJ2-5; D gene unclear. Being an ORF, TRBV5-3 has a function that is uncertain. The V and J ends lost 4 bases and 5 bases respectively, with 6 bases between them. The CDR3 covers 11 residues.

The chain combines TRBV10-2 with TRBJ2-7; maybe TRBD1 (5 bases). In germline, CDR1 is WSHSY, CDR2 SAAADI. This CDR3 comprises 14 residues. Deletions cut 5 bases from V and 3 bases from J, with 14 bases between. In nucleotides, the CDR3 is TGCGCCAGCAGTCAACAGGCATGGGTCTACGAGCAGTACTTC. It encodes CASSQQAWVYEQYF.

This clone was counted only a few times. This sequence joins TRBV5-1 and TRBJ1-4; D not resolved. Trimming left V 4 bases short and J 7 bases short, with 17 bases between. The CDR3 totals 15 residues. Germline V lookup: CDR1 SGHRS, CDR2 YFSETQ. The CDR3 reads CASSLRTWESEKLFF. DNA for the CDR3: TGCGCCAGCAGCCTCAGGACGTGGGAGAGTGAAAAACTGTTTTTT. The full variable domain, in which reference TRBV5-1 and TRBJ1-4 provide the parts outside the CDR3, is KAGVTQTPRYLIKTRGQQVTLSCSPISGHRSVSWYQQTPGQGLQFLFEYFSETQRNKGNFPGRFSGRQFSNSRSEMNVSTLELGDSALYLCASSLRTWESEKLFFGSGTQLSVL.

The rearrangement uses TRBV7-9 and TRBJ2-2, with D possibly matching TRBD1 (6 bases). Trimming stripped 5 bases from V and 1 base from J, with 11 bases between. The CDR3 length is 15 residues. Germline V gives CDR1 SEHNR, CDR2 FQNEAQ (reference sequence). DNA of the CDR3: TGTGCCAGCAGCCCCTGGGGGCAGAACACCGGGGAGCTGTTTTTT. It encodes CASSPWGQNTGELFF.

This clone showed up just a few times. CDR3 in amino acids: CASSQDYEQYF. Here the CDR3 DNA reads TGTGCCAGCTCTCAGGACTACGAGCAGTACTTC. The chain combines TRBV18 with TRBJ2-7, with D hard to call. The CDR3 consists of 11 residues. V lost 6 bases to trimming and J lost 3 bases, with 6 bases between them. In germline, CDR1 is KGHSH, CDR2 LQKENI.

This clone has a handful of counts. The V gene is TRBV7-9, the J gene TRBJ1-4, with 9 bases matching TRBD1. V dropped 6 bases and J dropped 3; count of bases not matched to a gene: 5. The CDR3 runs to 15 residues. Germline values: CDR1 SEHNR, CDR2 FQNEAQ (reference sequence). Here the CDR3 reads CASRRDREANEKLFF. The CDR3 nucleotides are TGTGCCAGCAGAAGGGACAGGGAGGCTAATGAAAAACTGTTTTTT.

This clone was found a few times. V is TRBV5-1 and J is TRBJ1-5; 7 bases line up with TRBD1. J gave up 9 bases and V 4 bases, and 10 bases lay outside the gene matches. The CDR3 is 14 residues long. In germline, CDR1 is SGHRS, CDR2 YFSETQ. The CDR3 DNA is TGCGCCAGCAGCCCCGGGGACAGCCTGGGGCCCCAGCATTTT. Its protein is CASSPGDSLGPQHF.

This clone is a singleton in its sample. V usage is TRBV6-1 and J usage is TRBJ2-1; 11 bases line up with TRBD2. V lost 6 bases to trimming and J lost 10 bases; unmatched junction nucleotides: 5. Germline CDR1 MNHNS, CDR2 SASEGT. The CDR3 has 13 residues. The CDR3 region is CASSRLAGREQFF. DNA of the CDR3: TGTGCCAGCAGCCGACTAGCGGGGAGAGAGCAGTTCTTC.

This chain connects TRBV14 to TRBJ1-2; D not resolved. Germline V gene data show CDR1 as SGHDN and CDR2 as FVKESK. The length of the CDR3 is 15 residues. Trimming took 1 base from V and 3 from J, leaving 12 bases between them. This chain's CDR3 is CASSQGDSRYYGYTF. The CDR3 DNA reads TGTGCCAGCAGCCAAGGAGATTCAAGATACTATGGCTACACCTTC.

The chain joins TRBV7-2 to TRBJ1-5; 10 bases line up with TRBD1. Germline V CDR1 and CDR2: SGHTA, FQGNSA. The length of the CDR3 is 15 residues. Unmatched junction bases numbered 10, after V lost 5 bases and J lost 9 bases. CDR3: CASSPGTGAARPQHF. The CDR3, as DNA: TGTGCCAGCAGCCCCGGGACAGGGGCCGCACGGCCCCAGCATTTT.

V gene TRBV9 combines with J gene TRBJ1-2; weak D call: TRBD1 (6 bases). Trimming took off 0 bases at V and 0 bases at J, with 12 bases between the two ends. Germline V gene sequence: CDR1 SGDLS, CDR2 YYNGEE. The CDR3 contains 16 residues. The CDR3 DNA reads TGTGCCAGCAGCGTAGCGCCAGGACAGTCTAACTATGGCTACACCTTC. This codes for CASSVAPGQSNYGYTF.